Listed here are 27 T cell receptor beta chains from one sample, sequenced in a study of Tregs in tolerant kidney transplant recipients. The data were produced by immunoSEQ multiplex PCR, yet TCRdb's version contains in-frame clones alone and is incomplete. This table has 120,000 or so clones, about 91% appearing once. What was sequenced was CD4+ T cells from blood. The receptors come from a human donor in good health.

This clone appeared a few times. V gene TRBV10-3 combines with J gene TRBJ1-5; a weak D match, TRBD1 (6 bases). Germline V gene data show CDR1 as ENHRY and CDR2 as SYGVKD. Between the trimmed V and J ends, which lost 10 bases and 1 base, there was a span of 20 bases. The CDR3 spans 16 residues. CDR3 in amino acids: CATADRGLLSNQPQHF. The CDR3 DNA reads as TGTGCCACCGCGGACAGAGGGTTATTAAGCAATCAGCCCCAGCATTTT.

This CDR3 is CASSPLTRNNEQFF. Written as DNA, the CDR3 is TGTGCCAGCTCACCACTCACCCGGAACAATGAGCAGTTCTTC. V and J are TRBV18 and TRBJ2-1; no clear D. The CDR3 contains 14 residues. The germline CDR1 and CDR2 sequences are KGHSH and LQKENI. Between the trimmed V and J ends, which lost 1 base and 5 bases, there was a span of 9 bases.

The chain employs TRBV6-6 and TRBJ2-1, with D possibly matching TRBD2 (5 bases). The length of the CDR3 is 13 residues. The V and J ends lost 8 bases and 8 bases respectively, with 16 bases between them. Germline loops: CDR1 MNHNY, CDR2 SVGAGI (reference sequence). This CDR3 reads CASAVFQEDEQFF. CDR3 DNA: TGTGCCAGCGCCGTCTTTCAGGAGGATGAGCAGTTCTTC.

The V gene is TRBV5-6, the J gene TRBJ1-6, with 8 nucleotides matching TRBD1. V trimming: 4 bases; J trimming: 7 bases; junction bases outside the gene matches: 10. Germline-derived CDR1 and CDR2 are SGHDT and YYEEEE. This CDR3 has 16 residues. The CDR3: CASSRNPTGVNSPLHF. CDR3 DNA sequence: TGTGCCAGCAGCCGGAACCCGACAGGGGTCAATTCACCCCTCCACTTT. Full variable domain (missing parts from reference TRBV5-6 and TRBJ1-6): DAGVTQSPTHLIKTRGQQVTLRCSPKSGHDTVSWYQQALGQGPQFIFQYYEEEERQRGNFPDRFSGHQFPNYSSELNVNALLLGDSALYLCASSRNPTGVNSPLHFGNGTRLTVT.

CDR3 coding DNA: TGTGCCAGCAGCCAAGGCGCCGGGACAGGGGATGGAGAAAAACTGTTTTTT. It codes for CASSQGAGTGDGEKLFF. The J gene is TRBJ1-4, the V gene TRBV4-2; 10 bases agree with TRBD1. Germline CDR1 LGHNA, CDR2 YNFKEQ. After removal of 1 base from V and 8 bases from J, the junction contained 10 bases not matched to a gene. The CDR3 contains 17 residues.

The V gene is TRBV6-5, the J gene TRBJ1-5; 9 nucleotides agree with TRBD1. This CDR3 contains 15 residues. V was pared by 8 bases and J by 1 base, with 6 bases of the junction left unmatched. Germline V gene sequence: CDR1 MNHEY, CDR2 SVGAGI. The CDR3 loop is CASGKQGASNQPQHF. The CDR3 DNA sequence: TGTGCCAGCGGAAAACAGGGGGCGAGCAATCAGCCCCAGCATTTT.

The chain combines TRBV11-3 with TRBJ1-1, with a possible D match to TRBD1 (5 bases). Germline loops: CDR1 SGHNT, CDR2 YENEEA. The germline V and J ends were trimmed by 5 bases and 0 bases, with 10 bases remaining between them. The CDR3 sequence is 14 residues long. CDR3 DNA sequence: TGTGCCAGCAGCCGTGGGGGGGTGAACACTGAAGCTTTCTTT. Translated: CASSRGGVNTEAFF.

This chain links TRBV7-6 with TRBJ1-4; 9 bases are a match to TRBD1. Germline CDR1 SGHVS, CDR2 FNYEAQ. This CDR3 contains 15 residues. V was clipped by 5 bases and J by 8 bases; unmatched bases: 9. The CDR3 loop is CASSPRGTGNEKLFF. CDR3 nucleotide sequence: TGTGCCAGCAGCCCTCGGGGGACAGGGAACGAAAAACTGTTTTTT.

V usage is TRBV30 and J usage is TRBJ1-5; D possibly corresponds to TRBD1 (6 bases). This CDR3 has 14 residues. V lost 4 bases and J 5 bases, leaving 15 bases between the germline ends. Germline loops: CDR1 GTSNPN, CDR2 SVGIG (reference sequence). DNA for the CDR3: TGTGCCTGGACGCTGGATGGGGGCCATCAGCCCCAGCATTTT. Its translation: CAWTLDGGHQPQHF.

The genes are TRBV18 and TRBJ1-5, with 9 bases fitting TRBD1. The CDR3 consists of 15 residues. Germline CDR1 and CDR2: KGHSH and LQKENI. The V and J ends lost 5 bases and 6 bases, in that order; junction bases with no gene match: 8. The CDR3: CASSSTGGGGQPQHF. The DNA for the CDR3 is TGTGCCAGCTCATCCACAGGGGGCGGGGGTCAGCCCCAGCATTTT.

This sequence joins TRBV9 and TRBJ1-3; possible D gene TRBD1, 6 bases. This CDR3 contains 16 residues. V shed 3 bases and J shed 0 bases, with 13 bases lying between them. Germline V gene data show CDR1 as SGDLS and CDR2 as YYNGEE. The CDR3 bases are TGTGCCAGCAGCGCCTCACAGGGATACTCTGGAAACACCATATATTTT. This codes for CASSASQGYSGNTIYF.

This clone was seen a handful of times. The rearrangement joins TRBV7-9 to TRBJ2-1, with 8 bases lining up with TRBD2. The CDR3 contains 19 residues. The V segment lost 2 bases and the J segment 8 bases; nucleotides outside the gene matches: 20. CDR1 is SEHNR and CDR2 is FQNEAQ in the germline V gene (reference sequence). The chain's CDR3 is CASSLYRLARGWSRDEQFF. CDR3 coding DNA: TGTGCCAGCAGCTTATACCGACTAGCGAGAGGTTGGAGTAGGGATGAGCAGTTCTTC. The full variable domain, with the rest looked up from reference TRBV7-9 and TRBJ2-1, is DTGVSQNPRHKITKRGQNVTFRCDPISEHNRLYWYRQTLGQGPEFLTYFQNEAQLEKSRLLSDRFSAERPKGSFSTLEIQRTEQGDSAMYLCASSLYRLARGWSRDEQFFGPGTRLTVL.

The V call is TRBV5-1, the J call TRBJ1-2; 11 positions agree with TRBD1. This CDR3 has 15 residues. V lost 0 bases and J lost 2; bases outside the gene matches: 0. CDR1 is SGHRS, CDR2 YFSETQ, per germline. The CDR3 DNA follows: TGCGCCAGCAGCTTGGGGACAGGGGGCAACTATGGCTACACCTTC. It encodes CASSLGTGGNYGYTF.

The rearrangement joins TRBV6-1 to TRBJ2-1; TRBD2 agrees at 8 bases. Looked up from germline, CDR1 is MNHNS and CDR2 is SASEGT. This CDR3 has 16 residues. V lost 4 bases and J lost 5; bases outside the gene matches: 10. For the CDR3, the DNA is TGTGCCAGCAGTGTGATTTATGGGACTAGTCACAATGAGCAGTTCTTC. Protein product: CASSVIYGTSHNEQFF.

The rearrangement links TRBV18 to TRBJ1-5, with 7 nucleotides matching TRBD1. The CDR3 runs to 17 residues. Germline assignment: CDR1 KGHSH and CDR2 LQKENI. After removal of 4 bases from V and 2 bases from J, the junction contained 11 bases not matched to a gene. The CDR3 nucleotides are TGTGCCAGCTCACTGACGAGACAGGGCACTGGCAATCAGCCCCAGCATTTT. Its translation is CASSLTRQGTGNQPQHF.

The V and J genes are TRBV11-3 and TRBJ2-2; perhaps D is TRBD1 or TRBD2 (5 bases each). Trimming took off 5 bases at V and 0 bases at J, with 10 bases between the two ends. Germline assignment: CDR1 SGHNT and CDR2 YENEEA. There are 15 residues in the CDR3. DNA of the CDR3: TGTGCCAGCAGCACGGGACCCACGAACACCGGGGAGCTGTTTTTT. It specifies CASSTGPTNTGELFF.

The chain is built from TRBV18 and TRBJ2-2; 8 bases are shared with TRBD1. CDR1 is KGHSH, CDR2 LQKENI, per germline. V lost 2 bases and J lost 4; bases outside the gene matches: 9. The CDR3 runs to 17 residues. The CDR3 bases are TGTGCCAGCTCACCAGAAAGGCAGGGGGCGACCACCGGGGAGCTGTTTTTT. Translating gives CASSPERQGATTGELFF.

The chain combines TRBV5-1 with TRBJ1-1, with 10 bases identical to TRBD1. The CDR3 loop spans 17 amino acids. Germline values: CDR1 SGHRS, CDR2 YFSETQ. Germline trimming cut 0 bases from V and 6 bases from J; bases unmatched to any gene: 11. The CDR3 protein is CASSLALPGQGRPEAFF. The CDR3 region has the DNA TGCGCCAGCAGCTTGGCCTTACCGGGACAGGGGAGGCCTGAAGCTTTCTTT.

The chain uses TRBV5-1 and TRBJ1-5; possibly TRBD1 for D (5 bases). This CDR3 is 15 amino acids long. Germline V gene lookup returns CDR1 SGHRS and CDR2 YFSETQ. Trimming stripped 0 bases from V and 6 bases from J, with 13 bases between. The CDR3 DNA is TGCGCCAGCAGCTTGGAAGCCGGGGCGGGTCAGCCCCAGCATTTT. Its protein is CASSLEAGAGQPQHF.

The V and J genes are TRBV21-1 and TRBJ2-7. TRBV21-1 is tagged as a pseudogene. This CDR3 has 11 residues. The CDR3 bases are TGTGCCAGCAAGGACGTTTACGAGCAGTACTTC. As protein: CASKDVYEQYF.

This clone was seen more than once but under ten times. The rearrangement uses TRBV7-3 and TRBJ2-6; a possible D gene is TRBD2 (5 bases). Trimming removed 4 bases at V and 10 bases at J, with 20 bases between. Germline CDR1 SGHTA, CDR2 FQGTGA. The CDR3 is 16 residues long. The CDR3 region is CASSSRRRVGKNVLTF. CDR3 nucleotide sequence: TGTGCCAGCAGCTCCCGGCGGCGGGTGGGAAAAAACGTCCTGACTTTC.

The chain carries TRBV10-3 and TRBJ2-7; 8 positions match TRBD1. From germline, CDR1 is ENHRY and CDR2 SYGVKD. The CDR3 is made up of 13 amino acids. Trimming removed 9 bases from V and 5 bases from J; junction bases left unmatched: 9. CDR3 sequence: CAIHRDRRNEQYF. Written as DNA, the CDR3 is TGTGCCATTCACCGGGACAGGAGGAACGAGCAGTACTTC.

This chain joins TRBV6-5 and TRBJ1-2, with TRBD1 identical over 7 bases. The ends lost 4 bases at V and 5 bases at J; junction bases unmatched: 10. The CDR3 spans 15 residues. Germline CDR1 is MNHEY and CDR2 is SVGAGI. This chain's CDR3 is CASSSWLGTAYGYTF. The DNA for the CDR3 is TGTGCCAGCAGTTCCTGGTTAGGGACAGCTTATGGCTACACCTTC.

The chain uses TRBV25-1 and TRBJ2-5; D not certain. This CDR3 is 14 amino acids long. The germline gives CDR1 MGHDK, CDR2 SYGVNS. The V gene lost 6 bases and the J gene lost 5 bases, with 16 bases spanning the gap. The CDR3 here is CASSRGPLRETQYF. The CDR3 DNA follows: TGTGCCAGCAGCCGAGGTCCCCTGCGGGAGACCCAGTACTTC.

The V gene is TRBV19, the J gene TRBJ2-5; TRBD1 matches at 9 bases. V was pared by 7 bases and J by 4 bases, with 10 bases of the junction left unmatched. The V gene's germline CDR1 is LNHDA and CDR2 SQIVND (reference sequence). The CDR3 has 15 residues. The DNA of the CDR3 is TGTGCCAGTAAACCCCGGGACAGGGTGGGAGAGACCCAGTACTTC. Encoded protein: CASKPRDRVGETQYF.

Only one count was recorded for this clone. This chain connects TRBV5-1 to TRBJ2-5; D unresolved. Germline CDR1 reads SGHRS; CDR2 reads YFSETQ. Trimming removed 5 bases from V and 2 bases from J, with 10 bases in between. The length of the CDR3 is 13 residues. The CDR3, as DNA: TGCGCCAGCAGGACGGACGGTCAAGAGACCCAGTACTTC. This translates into CASRTDGQETQYF.

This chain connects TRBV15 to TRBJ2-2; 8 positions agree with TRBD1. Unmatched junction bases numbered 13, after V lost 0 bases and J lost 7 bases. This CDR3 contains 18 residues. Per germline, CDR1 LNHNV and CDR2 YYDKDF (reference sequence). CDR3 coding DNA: TGTGCCACCAGCAGAGAGCCCCCCGGGACAGGCATTTTCGGGGAGCTGTTTTTT. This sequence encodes CATSREPPGTGIFGELFF. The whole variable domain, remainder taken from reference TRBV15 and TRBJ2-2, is DAMVIQNPRYQVTQFGKPVTLSCSQTLNHNVMYWYQQKSSQAPKLLFHYYDKDFNNEADTPDNFQSRRPNTSFCFLDIRSPGLGDTAMYLCATSREPPGTGIFGELFFGEGSRLTVL.